This T cell receptor beta chain is from a study of identical twins. About this clonotype: What it binds is not known.

Study-level points and caveats: Rather than following the same donors, the conclusions depended on cross-sectional statistical analysis. The abundant beta clonotypes from cord blood had fewer insertions, and memory repertoires had none of this. Excess sharing by twins proved weaker in beta out-of-frame sequences.

TCRdb processed the 5' RACE reads anew with MiXCR; each CDR3 protein has one entry. The top ten clones hold 5% to 6% of a sample with about 220,000 distinct CDR3 sequences, about a tenth of them seen once. Only healthy Caucasians were enrolled as donors. From germline, CDR1 is MNHNY and CDR2 SVGAGI (reference sequence). The V end lost 5 bases, the J end lost 5 bases, and 4 bases lay between the germline ends. This CDR3 region has 11 residues. The chain joins TRBV6-6 to TRBJ1-5; D unresolved. The receptor comes from a woman aged 18-30 years in good health. Sequencing was done on a sample of memory (CD45RO+) T cells sorted from blood. CDR3 sequence (DNA): TGTGCCAGCAGTAAAGATCAGCCCCAGCATTTT. Translated, it gives CASSKDQPQHF.